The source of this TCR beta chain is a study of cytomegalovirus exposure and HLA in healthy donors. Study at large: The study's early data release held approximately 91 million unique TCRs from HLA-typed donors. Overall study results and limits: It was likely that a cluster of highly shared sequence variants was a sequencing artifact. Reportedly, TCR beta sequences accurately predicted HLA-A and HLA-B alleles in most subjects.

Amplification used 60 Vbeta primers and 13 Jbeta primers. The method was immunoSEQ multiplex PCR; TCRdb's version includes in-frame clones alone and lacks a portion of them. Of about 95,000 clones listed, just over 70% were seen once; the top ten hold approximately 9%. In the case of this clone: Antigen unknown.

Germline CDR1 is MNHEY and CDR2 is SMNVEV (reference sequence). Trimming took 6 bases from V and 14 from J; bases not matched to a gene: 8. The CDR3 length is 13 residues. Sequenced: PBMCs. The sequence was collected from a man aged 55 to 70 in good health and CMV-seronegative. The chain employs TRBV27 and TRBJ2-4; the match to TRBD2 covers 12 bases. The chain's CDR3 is CASSETSGGLKYF. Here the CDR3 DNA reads TGTGCCAGCAGCGAGACTAGCGGGGGACTGAAGTACTTC.